This T cell receptor beta chain was recorded in a study of CD8+ T cells in alopecia areata. The treatment denotes: oral pan-JAK inhibitor, 5-10 mg twice daily. In each case, RNA was isolated and then reverse transcribed into cDNA as the sequencing template. Using immunoSEQ multiplex PCR, the repertoire was profiled, and TCRdb retains in-frame clones only, with some absent. The repertoire holds roughly 110,000 clones, 55% to 60% seen once, with 3% to 4% in the top ten. Per germline, CDR1 SGHTA and CDR2 FQGNSA. V was trimmed by 1 base and J by 2 bases, leaving 5 bases between them. This CDR3 is built from 13 residues. Study observations and caveats: Normal skin's resident alphabeta T cells are sequenced alongside lesional scalp T cells. In blood and scalp, many expanded lesional clones persisted during tofacitinib.

A remark on this clone: Its antigen is as yet unknown. The sample carries other DNA sequences with the same CDR3.

This sequence originates from a human donor with alopecia areata. Source: CD4+ T cells sorted from blood, taken at week 24, from a patient treated with tofacitinib. The genes are TRBV7-2 and TRBJ1-2, with D perhaps TRBD1 (5 bases). This CDR3 reads CASSLGQNYGYTF. The CDR3 coding sequence is TGTGCCAGCAGCTTAGGACAGAACTATGGCTACACCTTC.